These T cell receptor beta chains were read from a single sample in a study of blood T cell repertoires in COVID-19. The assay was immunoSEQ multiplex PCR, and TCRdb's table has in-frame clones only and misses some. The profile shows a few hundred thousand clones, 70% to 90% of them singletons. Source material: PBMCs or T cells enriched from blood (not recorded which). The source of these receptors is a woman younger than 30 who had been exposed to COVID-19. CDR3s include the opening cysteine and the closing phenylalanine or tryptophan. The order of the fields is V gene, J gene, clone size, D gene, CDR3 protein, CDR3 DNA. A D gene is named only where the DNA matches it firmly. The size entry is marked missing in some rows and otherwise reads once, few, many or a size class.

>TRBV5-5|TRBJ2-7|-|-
CASSLTSLSSYEQYF
TGTGCCAGCAGCTTAACTAGCTTGAGCTCCTACGAGCAGTACTTC
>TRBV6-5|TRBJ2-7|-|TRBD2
CASSYHTGGPYYEQYF
TGTGCCAGCAGTTATCATACGGGAGGACCTTACTACGAGCAGTACTTC
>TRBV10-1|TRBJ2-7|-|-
CASNYEQYF
TGCGCCAGTAACTACGAGCAGTACTTC
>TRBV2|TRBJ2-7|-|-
CASWDLTYEQYF
TGTGCCAGCTGGGACTTAACCTACGAGCAGTACTTC
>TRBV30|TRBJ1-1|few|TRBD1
CAWRLTGDYEAFF
TGTGCCTGGAGATTAACAGGGGATTATGAAGCTTTCTTT
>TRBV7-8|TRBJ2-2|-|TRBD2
CASSFLGTSNTGELFF
TGTGCCAGCAGCTTTCTTGGGACTAGTAACACCGGGGAGCTGTTTTTT
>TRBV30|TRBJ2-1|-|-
CAWSLRGNNEQFF
TGTGCCTGGAGCTTGAGGGGGAACAATGAGCAGTTCTTC
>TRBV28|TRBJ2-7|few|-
CASSLSQGPGEQYF
TGTGCCAGCAGTTTATCGCAGGGGCCTGGCGAGCAGTACTTC
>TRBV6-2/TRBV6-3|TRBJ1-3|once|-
CASSYSLASGNTIYF
TGTGCCAGCAGTTACTCATTGGCCTCTGGAAACACCATATATTTT
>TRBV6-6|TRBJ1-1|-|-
CASNQGIHTEAFF
TGTGCCAGCAATCAGGGGATACACACTGAAGCTTTCTTT
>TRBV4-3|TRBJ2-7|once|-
CASSQEQGSYEQYF
TGCGCCAGCAGCCAAGAACAGGGTTCCTACGAGCAGTACTTC
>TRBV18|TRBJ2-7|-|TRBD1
CASSPDRASYEQYF
TGTGCCAGCTCACCGGACAGGGCGTCCTACGAGCAGTACTTC
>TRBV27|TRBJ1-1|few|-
CASSSVRLLNTEAFF
TGTGCCAGCAGTTCGGTCAGACTTCTGAACACTGAAGCTTTCTTT
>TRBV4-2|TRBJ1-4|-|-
CASSQVEGANEKLFF
TGTGCCAGCAGCCAAGTAGAAGGAGCTAATGAAAAACTGTTTTTT
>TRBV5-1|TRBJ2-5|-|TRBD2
CASSLEGLAALNF
TGCGCCAGCAGCTTGGAGGGACTAGCGGCACTAAACTTC
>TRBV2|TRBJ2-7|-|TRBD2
CASMGLAGHYEQYF
TGTGCCAGCATGGGACTAGCGGGACATTACGAGCAGTACTTC
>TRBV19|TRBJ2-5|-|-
CASSLRSGVGETQYF
TGTGCCAGTAGTCTTAGATCAGGTGTTGGAGAGACCCAGTACTTC
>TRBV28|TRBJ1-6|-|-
CASSLVSGYSPLHF
TGTGCCAGCAGTTTAGTGTCAGGGTATTCACCCCTCCACTTT
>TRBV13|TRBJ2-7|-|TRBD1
CASSPGGRPAGEQYF
TGTGCCAGCAGCCCAGGGGGCAGACCAGCGGGCGAGCAGTACTTC
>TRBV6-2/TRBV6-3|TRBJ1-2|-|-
CASSPAAGHYGYTF
TGTGCCAGCAGTCCAGCCGCAGGGCACTATGGCTACACCTTC
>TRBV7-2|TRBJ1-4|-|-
CASRGGAGVNEKLFF
TGTGCCAGCAGGGGGGGGGCAGGAGTAAATGAAAAACTGTTTTTT
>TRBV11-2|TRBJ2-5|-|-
CASSLGNGGQETQYF
TGTGCCAGCAGCTTAGGGAACGGGGGGCAGGAGACCCAGTACTTC
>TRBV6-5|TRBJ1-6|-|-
CASLRGPGAPLHF
TGTGCCAGCCTCCGGGGCCCGGGGGCACCCCTCCACTTT
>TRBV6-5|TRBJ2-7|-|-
CASSYSSQGSGEQYF
TGTGCCAGCAGTTACTCGTCCCAGGGAAGTGGGGAGCAGTACTTC
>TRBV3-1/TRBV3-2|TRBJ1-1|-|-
CASKAGDTEAFF
TGTGCCAGCAAGGCAGGTGACACTGAAGCTTTCTTT
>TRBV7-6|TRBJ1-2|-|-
CASSPGLTASYGYTF
TGTGCCAGCAGCCCCGGCCTGACAGCGAGCTATGGCTACACCTTC
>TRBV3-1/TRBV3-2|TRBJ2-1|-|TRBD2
CASTPREIAGAWVYNEQFF
TGTGCCAGCACACCAAGAGAAATAGCGGGAGCTTGGGTCTACAATGAGCAGTTCTTC
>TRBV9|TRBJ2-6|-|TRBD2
CASSVAELAGAGANVLTF
TGTGCCAGCAGCGTAGCCGAACTAGCGGGAGCTGGGGCCAACGTCCTGACTTTC
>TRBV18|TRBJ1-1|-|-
CASSPVTGTGTEAFF
TGTGCCAGCTCACCAGTAACAGGGACGGGGACTGAAGCTTTCTTT
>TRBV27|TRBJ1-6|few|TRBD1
CASSFGDRSPLHF
TGTGCCAGCAGTTTTGGGGACAGGTCACCCCTCCACTTT
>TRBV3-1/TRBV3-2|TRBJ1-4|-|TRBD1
CASARKGATEKLFF
TGTGCCAGCGCCCGGAAGGGGGCGACTGAAAAACTGTTTTTT
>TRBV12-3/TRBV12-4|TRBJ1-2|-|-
CASSTGLYYGYTF
TGTGCCAGCAGTACGGGACTTTACTATGGCTACACCTTC
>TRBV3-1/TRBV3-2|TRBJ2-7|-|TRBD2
CASSLAGGDYEQYF
TGTGCCAGCAGCTTAGCGGGGGGAGACTACGAGCAGTACTTC
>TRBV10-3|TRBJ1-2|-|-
CAISEGSGVGYTF
TGTGCCATCAGTGAAGGGTCAGGGGTAGGCTACACCTTC